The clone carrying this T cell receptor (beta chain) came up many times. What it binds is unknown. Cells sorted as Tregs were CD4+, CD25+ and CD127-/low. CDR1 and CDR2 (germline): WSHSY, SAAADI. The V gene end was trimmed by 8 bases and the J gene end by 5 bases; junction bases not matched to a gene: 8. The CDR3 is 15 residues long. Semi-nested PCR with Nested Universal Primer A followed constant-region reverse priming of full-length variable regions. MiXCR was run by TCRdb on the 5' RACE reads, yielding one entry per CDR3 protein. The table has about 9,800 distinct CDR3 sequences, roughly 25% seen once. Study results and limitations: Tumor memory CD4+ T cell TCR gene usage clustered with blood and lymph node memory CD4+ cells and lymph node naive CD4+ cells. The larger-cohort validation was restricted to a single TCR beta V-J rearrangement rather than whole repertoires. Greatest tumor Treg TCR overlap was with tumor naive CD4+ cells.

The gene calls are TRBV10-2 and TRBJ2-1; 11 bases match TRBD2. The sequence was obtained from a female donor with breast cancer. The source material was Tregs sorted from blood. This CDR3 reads CASSIAGGPHNEQFF. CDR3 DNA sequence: TGCGCCAGCTCAATAGCGGGAGGGCCTCACAATGAGCAGTTCTTC.